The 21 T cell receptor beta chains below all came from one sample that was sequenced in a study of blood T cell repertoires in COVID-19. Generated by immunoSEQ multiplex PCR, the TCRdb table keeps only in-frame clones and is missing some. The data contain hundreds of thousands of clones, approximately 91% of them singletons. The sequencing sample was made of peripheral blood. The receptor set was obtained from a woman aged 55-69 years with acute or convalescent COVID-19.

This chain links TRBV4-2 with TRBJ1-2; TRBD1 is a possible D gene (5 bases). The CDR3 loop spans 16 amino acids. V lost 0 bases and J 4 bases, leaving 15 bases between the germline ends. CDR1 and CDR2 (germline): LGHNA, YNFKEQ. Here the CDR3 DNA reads TGTGCCAGCAGCCAAGAAGGCCAGGGTTTCGGCTATGGCTACACCTTC. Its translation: CASSQEGQGFGYGYTF.

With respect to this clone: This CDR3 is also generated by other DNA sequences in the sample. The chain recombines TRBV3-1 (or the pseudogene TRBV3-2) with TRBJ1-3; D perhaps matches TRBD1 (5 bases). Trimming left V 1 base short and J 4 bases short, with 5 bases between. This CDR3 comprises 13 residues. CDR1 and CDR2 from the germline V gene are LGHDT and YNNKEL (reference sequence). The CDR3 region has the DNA TGTGCCAGCAGCCAAGGACAGGGAAACACCATATATTTT. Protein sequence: CASSQGQGNTIYF.

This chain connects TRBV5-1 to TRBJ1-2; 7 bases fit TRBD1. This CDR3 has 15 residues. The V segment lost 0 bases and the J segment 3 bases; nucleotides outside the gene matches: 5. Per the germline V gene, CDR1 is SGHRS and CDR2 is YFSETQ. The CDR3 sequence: CASSLAPTGYYGYTF. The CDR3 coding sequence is TGCGCCAGCAGCTTGGCCCCGACAGGGTACTATGGCTACACCTTC. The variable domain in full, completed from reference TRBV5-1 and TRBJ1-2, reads KAGVTQTPRYLIKTRGQQVTLSCSPISGHRSVSWYQQTPGQGLQFLFEYFSETQRNKGNFPGRFSGRQFSNSRSEMNVSTLELGDSALYLCASSLAPTGYYGYTFGSGTRLTVV.

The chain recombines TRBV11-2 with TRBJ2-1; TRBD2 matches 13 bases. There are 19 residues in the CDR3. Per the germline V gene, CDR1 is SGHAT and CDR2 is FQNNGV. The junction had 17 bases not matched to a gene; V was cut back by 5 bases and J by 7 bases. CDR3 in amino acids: CASSPRLAGGKMVGNEQFF. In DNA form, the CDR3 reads TGTGCCAGCAGCCCGAGACTAGCGGGGGGTAAAATGGTAGGGAATGAGCAGTTCTTC.

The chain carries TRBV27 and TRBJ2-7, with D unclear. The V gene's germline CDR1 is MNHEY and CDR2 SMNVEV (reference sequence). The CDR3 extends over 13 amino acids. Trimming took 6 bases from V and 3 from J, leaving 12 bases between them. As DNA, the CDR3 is TGTGCCAGCAGCCCTTCGGGTGGCTACGAGCAGTACTTC. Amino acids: CASSPSGGYEQYF.

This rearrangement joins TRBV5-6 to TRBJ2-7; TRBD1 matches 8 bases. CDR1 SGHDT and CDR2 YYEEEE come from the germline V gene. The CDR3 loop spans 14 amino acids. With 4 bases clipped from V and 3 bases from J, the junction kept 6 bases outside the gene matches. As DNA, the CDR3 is TGTGCCAGCAGCATAGACAGGGGAGTCTACGAGCAGTACTTC. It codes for CASSIDRGVYEQYF.

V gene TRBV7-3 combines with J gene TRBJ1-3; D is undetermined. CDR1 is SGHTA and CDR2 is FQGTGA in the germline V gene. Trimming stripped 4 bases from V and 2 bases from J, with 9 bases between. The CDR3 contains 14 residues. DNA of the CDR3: TGTGCCAGCAGCTCGGGATTAACTGGAAACACCATATATTTT. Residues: CASSSGLTGNTIYF.

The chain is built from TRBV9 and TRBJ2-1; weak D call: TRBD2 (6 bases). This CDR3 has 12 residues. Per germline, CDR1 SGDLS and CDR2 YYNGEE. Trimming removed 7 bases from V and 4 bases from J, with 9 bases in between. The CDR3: CASGAGYNEQFF. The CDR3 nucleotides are TGTGCCAGCGGAGCGGGTTACAATGAGCAGTTCTTC.

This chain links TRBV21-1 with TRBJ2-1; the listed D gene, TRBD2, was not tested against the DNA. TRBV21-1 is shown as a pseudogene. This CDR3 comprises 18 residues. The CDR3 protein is CASSTGTSGKSSYNEQFF. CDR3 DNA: TGTGCCAGCAGCACCGGGACTAGCGGGAAAAGCTCCTACAATGAGCAGTTCTTC.

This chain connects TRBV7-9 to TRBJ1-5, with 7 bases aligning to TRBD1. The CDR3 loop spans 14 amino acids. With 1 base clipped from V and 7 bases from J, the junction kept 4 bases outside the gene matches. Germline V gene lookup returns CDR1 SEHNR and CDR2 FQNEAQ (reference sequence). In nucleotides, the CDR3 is TGTGCCAGCAGCTTAGAGCAGGGGGGACAGCCCCAGCATTTT. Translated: CASSLEQGGQPQHF.

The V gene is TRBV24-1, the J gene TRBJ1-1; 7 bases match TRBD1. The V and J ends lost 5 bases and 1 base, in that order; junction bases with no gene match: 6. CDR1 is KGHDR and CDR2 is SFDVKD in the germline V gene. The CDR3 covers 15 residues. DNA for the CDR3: TGTGCCACCAGTGGTACAGGGGTGAAGAACACTGAAGCTTTCTTT. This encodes CATSGTGVKNTEAFF.

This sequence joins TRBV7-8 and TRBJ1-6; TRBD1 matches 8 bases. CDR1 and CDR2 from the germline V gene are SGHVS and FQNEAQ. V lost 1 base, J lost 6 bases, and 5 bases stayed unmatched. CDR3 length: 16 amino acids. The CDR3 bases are TGTGCCAGCAGCTTAGTCTCGGGACAGGCTAATTCACCCCTCCACTTT. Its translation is CASSLVSGQANSPLHF.

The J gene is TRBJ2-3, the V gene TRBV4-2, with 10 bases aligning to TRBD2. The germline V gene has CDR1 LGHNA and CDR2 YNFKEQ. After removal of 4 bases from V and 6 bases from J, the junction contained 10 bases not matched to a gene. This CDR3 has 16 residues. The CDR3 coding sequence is TGTGCCAGCAGCCCCACCCAAGCGGGGGGGCCCGATACGCAGTATTTT. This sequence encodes CASSPTQAGGPDTQYF.

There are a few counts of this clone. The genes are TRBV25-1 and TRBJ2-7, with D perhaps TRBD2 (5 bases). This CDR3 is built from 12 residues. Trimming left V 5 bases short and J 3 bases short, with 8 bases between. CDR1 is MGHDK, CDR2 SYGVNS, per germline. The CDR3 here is CASSRGGYEQYF. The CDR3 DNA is TGTGCCAGCAGTCGAGGAGGCTACGAGCAGTACTTC.

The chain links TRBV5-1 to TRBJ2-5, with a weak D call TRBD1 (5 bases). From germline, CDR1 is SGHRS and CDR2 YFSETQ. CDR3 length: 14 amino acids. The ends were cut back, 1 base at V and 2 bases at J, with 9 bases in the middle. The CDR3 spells CASSLQGRQETQYF. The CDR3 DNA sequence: TGCGCCAGCAGCTTGCAGGGTAGACAAGAGACCCAGTACTTC.

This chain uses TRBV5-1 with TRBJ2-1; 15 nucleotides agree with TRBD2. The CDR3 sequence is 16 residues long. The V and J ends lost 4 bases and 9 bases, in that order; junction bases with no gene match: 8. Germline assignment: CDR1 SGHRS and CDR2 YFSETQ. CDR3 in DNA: TGCGCCAGCAGCGGCTGGACTAGCGGGAGGGAAAGTGAGCAGTTCTTC. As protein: CASSGWTSGRESEQFF.

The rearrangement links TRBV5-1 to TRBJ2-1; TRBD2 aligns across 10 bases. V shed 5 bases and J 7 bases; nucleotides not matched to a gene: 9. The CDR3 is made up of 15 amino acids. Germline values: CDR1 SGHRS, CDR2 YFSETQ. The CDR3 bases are TGCGCCAGCAGAGTGCTAGCGGGGGAATATAATGAGCAGTTCTTC. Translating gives CASRVLAGEYNEQFF. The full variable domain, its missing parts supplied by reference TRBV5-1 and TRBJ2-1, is KAGVTQTPRYLIKTRGQQVTLSCSPISGHRSVSWYQQTPGQGLQFLFEYFSETQRNKGNFPGRFSGRQFSNSRSEMNVSTLELGDSALYLCASRVLAGEYNEQFFGPGTRLTVL.

The CDR3 nucleotides read TGTGCCAGCAGCGCGGGACTAGCGGTCTACGAGCAGTACTTC. The encoded protein is CASSAGLAVYEQYF. The rearrangement uses TRBV7-9 and TRBJ2-7; 11 bases match TRBD2. This CDR3 is 14 amino acids long. Germline V gives CDR1 SEHNR, CDR2 FQNEAQ (reference sequence). The J segment lost 3 bases and the V segment lost 5 bases, leaving 3 bases of the junction unmatched.

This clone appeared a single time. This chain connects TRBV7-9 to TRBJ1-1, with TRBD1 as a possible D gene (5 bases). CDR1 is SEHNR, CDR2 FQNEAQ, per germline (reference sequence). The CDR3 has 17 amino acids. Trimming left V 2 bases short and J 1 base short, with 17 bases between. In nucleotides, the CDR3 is TGTGCCAGCAGCTTACTCCCGGGACTCCCTTCGAACACTGAAGCTTTCTTT. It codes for CASSLLPGLPSNTEAFF. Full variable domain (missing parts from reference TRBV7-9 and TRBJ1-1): DTGVSQNPRHKITKRGQNVTFRCDPISEHNRLYWYRQTLGQGPEFLTYFQNEAQLEKSRLLSDRFSAERPKGSFSTLEIQRTEQGDSAMYLCASSLLPGLPSNTEAFFGQGTRLTVV.

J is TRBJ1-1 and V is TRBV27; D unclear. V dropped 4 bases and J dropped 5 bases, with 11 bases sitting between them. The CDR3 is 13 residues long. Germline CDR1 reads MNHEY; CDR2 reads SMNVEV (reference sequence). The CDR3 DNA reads TGTGCCAGCAGTTACCGTCTGAGGACTGAAGCTTTCTTT. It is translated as CASSYRLRTEAFF.

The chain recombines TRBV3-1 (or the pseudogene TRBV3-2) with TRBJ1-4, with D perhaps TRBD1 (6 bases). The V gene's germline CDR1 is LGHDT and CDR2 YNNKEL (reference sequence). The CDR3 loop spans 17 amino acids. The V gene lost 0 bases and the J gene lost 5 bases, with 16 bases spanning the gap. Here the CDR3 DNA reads TGTGCCAGCAGCCAAGAATCACAGGGCCCCATCAATGAAAAACTGTTTTTT. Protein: CASSQESQGPINEKLFF.